This T cell receptor (beta chain) was identified in a study of blood T cell repertoires in COVID-19. Study information: The study drew acute and convalescent COVID-19 samples from the United States, Italy and Spain.

With 10 bases removed from V and 0 bases from J, the gap between germline ends came to 13 bases. Germline V lookup: CDR1 SNHLY, CDR2 FYNNEI. The CDR3 runs 14 residues. Method: immunoSEQ multiplex PCR; TCRdb's copy keeps in-frame clones and lacks some. The sample has about 200,000 clones, around 86% seen once. Sequencing used PBMCs or T cells enriched from blood (not recorded which). The chain combines TRBV2 with TRBJ1-3, with TRBD1 as a possible D gene (6 bases). This TCR was sampled from a man aged 35 to 55 with acute COVID-19. DNA for the CDR3: TGTGCCACCAAGGACAGAAGCTCTGGAAACACCATATATTTT. It translates to CATKDRSSGNTIYF.